This TCR beta chain came from a study of technical replicates of blood from four donors. Libraries were prepared by immunoSEQ multiplex PCR; TCRdb keeps only in-frame clonotypes and omits some of them. The sample comprises more than 80,000 clones, roughly 94% of which are singletons, and under 0.4% rests with the top ten. This CDR3 has 14 amino acids. Trimming cost V 6 bases and J 4 bases, with 13 bases left between them. Germline CDR1 and CDR2: ENHRY and SYGVKD. The sequence was collected from a human donor in good health. Sequenced: T cells isolated from PBMCs. This sequence joins TRBV10-3 and TRBJ1-5; a weak D match, TRBD1 (5 bases). The CDR3 is CAIRERGGNQPQHF. The CDR3 coding sequence is TGTGCCATCAGGGAGAGGGGTGGAAATCAGCCCCAGCATTTT.